This T cell receptor (beta chain) originates from a study of regulatory T cells in long-lasting Graves disease. Time point reported: newly diagnosed GD, antithyroid drugs for less than 3 months. Extracted RNA from PBMCs served as the source of the TCR library. Patients came through an endocrinology department, and that department was in Xi'an, China. Assembly of TCR beta libraries relied on iRepertoire HTBI primers together with Arm-PCR of CDR3 regions. MiXCR, run by TCRdb on the multiplex PCR reads, gives a single entry per CDR3 protein. The sample contains about 560,000 distinct CDR3 sequences, 15% to 20% of which appear only once. The sample also formed part of further work on T cells in Graves' hyperthyroidism and ophthalmopathy.

This clonotype was sampled from a young man with Graves disease. Sequenced here: peripheral blood mononuclear cells (PBMCs), sampled at new diagnosis, from a patient treated with antithyroid drugs.

The CDR3 reads CASSFSPGQGSYGYTF. In DNA, the CDR3 is TGTGCCAGCAGCTTTTCGCCGGGACAGGGGTCCTATGGCTACACCTTC. V usage is TRBV5-4 and J usage is TRBJ1-2, with 10 bases fitting TRBD1. The germline gives CDR1 SGHNT, CDR2 YYREEE (reference sequence). With V trimmed by 2 bases and J by 4 bases, 8 bases remained unmatched. There are 16 residues in the CDR3.